This paragraph reports one T cell receptor beta chain. TCRdb's table, derived via immunoSEQ multiplex PCR, lists solely in-frame clones and lacks some. The table shows approximately 300,000 clones, with approximately 92% occurring only once. The sample comes from a study of blood T cell repertoires in COVID-19. Across the study: T cells, B-cell-depleted T cells, or PBMCs supplied cDNA or gDNA.

The CDR3 spans 15 residues. Germline V gene sequence: CDR1 SGHTS, CDR2 YDEGEE. V trimming: 6 bases; J trimming: 8 bases; junction bases outside the gene matches: 11. Source material: peripheral blood. The sequence derives from a woman aged 25 to 45 with COVID-19, enrolled during active disease. The V call is TRBV5-8, the J call TRBJ1-2, with TRBD1 matching 12 bases. CDR3 sequence (DNA): TGTGCCAGCAACTCGGGACAGGGGGCGTTAAGAGGCTACACCTTC. This translates into CASNSGQGALRGYTF.